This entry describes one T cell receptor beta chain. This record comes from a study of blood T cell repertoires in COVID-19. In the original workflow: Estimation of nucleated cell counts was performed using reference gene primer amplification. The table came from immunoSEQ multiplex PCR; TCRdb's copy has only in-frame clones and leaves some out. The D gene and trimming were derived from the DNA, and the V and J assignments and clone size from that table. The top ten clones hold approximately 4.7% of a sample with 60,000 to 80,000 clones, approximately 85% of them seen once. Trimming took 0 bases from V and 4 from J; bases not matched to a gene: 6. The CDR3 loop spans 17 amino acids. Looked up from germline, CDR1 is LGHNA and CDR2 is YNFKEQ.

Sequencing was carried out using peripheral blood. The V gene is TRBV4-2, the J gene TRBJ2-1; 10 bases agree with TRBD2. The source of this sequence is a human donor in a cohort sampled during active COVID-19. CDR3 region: CASSQDRTSGAYNEQFF. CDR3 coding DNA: TGTGCCAGCAGCCAAGATAGGACTAGCGGAGCGTACAATGAGCAGTTCTTC.